This T cell receptor beta chain came from a study of Ad26.COV2.S vaccination and SARS-CoV-2 variants. Treatment here: around 19 received Ad26.COV2.S at low or high dose, single or two shots; roughly 5 received placebo; per-sample allocation not given. Collection of the samples took place on day 63 after the first injection of vaccine or placebo. A Boston adult aged 18-55 years was the donor. Here immunoSEQ multiplex PCR was the method, and the copy in TCRdb shows in-frame clones only, minus some. The sample includes roughly 700,000 clones, 89% seen only once; the top ten take approximately 1.5%. V lost 4 bases and J lost 1; bases outside the gene matches: 9. The germline gives CDR1 SEHNR, CDR2 FQNEAQ (reference sequence). The CDR3 loop spans 18 amino acids.

Sequencing was performed on peripheral blood, taken in a trial of Ad26.COV2.S vaccine versus placebo. This TCR was sampled from a person aged 18 to 65 who received the Ad26.COV2.S COVID-19 vaccine or a placebo. This chain joins TRBV7-9 and TRBJ2-3; TRBD2 aligns across 12 bases. The CDR3 nucleotides are TGTGCCAGCAGCTCGGATCTAGCGGGAGGGGGGGGCACAGATACGCAGTATTTT. Protein: CASSSDLAGGGGTDTQYF. The variable domain in full, with the rest retrieved from reference TRBV7-9 and TRBJ2-3, is DTGVSQNPRHKITKRGQNVTFRCDPISEHNRLYWYRQTLGQGPEFLTYFQNEAQLEKSRLLSDRFSAERPKGSFSTLEIQRTEQGDSAMYLCASSSDLAGGGGTDTQYFGPGTRLTVL.